These T cell receptor beta chains were read from a single sample in a study of cytomegalovirus exposure and HLA in healthy donors. Here immunoSEQ multiplex PCR was the method, and the copy in TCRdb shows in-frame clones only, minus some. The sample has tens of thousands of clones; 85% are singletons. The material sequenced was PBMCs. Receptors originate from a man aged 18-30 years in good health and CMV-seropositive. Both conserved end residues are part of each CDR3. The D gene is left open where the match is weak. Expanded clones are given a class, and other clones once, few, many or no size at all.

TRBJ2-3,NA,TRBD2,TRBV5-6,TGTGCCAGCAGCTTGCGGCTAGCGGGGCCCACAGATACGCAGTATTTT,CASSLRLAGPTDTQYF
TRBJ1-1,NA,TRBD1,TRBV7-9,TGTGCCAGCAGGGACACAGGGGGGACTGAAGCTTTCTTT,CASRDTGGTEAFF
TRBJ1-4,NA,TRBD1,TRBV4-1,TGCGCCAGCAGCCAGGGACAGGGGCCCGAAAAACTGTTTTTT,CASSQGQGPEKLFF
TRBJ2-1,once,TRBD2,TRBV5-6,TGTGCCAGCAGCGGGGGGGGAGGAAACTACAATGAGCAGTTCTTC,CASSGGGGNYNEQFF
TRBJ1-2,NA,NA,TRBV5-1,TGCGCCAGCAGAAAAGCCAGGGGTGGCTATGGCTACACCTTC,CASRKARGGYGYTF
TRBJ2-7,NA,NA,TRBV28,TGTGCCACCTCGGTGGAGGGCGAGCAGTACTTC,CATSVEGEQYF
TRBJ2-1,few,TRBD2,TRBV5-6,TGTGCCAGCAGCGTGAGTCTAGCGGGCACCTACAATGAGCAGTTCTTC,CASSVSLAGTYNEQFF
TRBJ2-3,NA,NA,TRBV6-4,TGTGCCAGCAGTGAAAGCGGCAGCACAGATACGCAGTATTTT,CASSESGSTDTQYF
TRBJ2-1,NA,TRBD2,TRBV4-2,TGTGCCAGCAGCCCCGAGACTAGCGGGGGGGATGAGCAGTTCTTC,CASSPETSGGDEQFF
TRBJ2-7,once,TRBD1,TRBV6-1,TGTGCCAGCAGTGAAGTGACAGGGAGCATCTTCGACGAGCAGTACTTC,CASSEVTGSIFDEQYF
TRBJ2-5,NA,TRBD2,TRBV5-4,TGTGCCAGCAGCACGGGACTAGCGGGAGGGCCTGAGACCCAGTACTTC,CASSTGLAGGPETQYF
TRBJ1-4,medium-sized,TRBD1,TRBV10-3,TGTGCCATCAGGGACAGGGAGAATGAAAAACTGTTTTTT,CAIRDRENEKLFF
TRBJ1-1,NA,NA,TRBV28,TGTGCCAGCAGTTCACACACAACCAACACAGGACACACTGAAGCTTTCTTT,CASSSHTTNTGHTEAFF
TRBJ2-7,NA,NA,TRBV2,TGTGCCAGCAGTCCAACCCTAGTTTCCGAGCAGTACTTC,CASSPTLVSEQYF
TRBJ2-3,NA,NA,TRBV4-1,TGCGCCAGCAGCCCAGTTCAGAGCACAGATACGCAGTATTTT,CASSPVQSTDTQYF
TRBJ2-2,NA,TRBD2,TRBV7-6,TGTGCCAGCAGCTTTAGCGGGACCGGGGAGCTGTTTTTT,CASSFSGTGELFF
TRBJ2-2,NA,TRBD2,TRBV5-4,TGTGCCAGCAGCCGGGGGACTAGCGGGAGGGCCGGGGAGCTGTTTTTT,CASSRGTSGRAGELFF
TRBJ1-2,NA,TRBD1,TRBV19,TGTGCCAGTAGTAATCCAGGGGGCAACTATGGCTACACCTTC,CASSNPGGNYGYTF
TRBJ1-2,once,NA,TRBV15,TGTGCCACCAGCGACCCGAGGGAATATGGCTACACCTTC,CATSDPREYGYTF
TRBJ2-3,NA,TRBD1,TRBV28,TGTGCCAGCAGCGCAACAGGGGGAGGTAAAGATACGCAGTATTTT,CASSATGGGKDTQYF
TRBJ2-3,NA,NA,TRBV28,TGTGCCAGCAGTTCCTTGACTACGACTGGGGATACGCAGTATTTT,CASSSLTTTGDTQYF
TRBJ1-1,NA,NA,TRBV10-3,TGTGCCATCAGACCCACAGGGTCCACTGAAGCTTTCTTT,CAIRPTGSTEAFF
TRBJ1-1,NA,NA,TRBV10-3,TGTGCCATCAGTGGGGAGAGGGGAGGTGAAGCTTTCTTT,CAISGERGGEAFF
TRBJ2-4,NA,NA,TRBV2,TGTGCCAGCAGTGTAACTAGTCGGAGGGACATTCAGTACTTC,CASSVTSRRDIQYF
TRBJ2-1,NA,NA,TRBV2,TGTGCCAGCTCGAGAGAGAGCGCGGAATACAATGAGCAGTTCTTC,CASSRESAEYNEQFF
TRBJ2-2,NA,TRBD2,TRBV15,TGTGCCACCAGCCGGCCGGGACTAGCGGGAGCCGGGGAGCTGTTTTTT,CATSRPGLAGAGELFF
TRBJ1-5,NA,NA,TRBV10-1,TGCGCCAGCAGTGCAGGTCCTAATCAGCCCCAGCATTTT,CASSAGPNQPQHF
TRBJ1-1,NA,NA,TRBV9,TGTGCCAGCAGCGTAAAAGGGGGCACTGAAGCTTTCTTT,CASSVKGGTEAFF